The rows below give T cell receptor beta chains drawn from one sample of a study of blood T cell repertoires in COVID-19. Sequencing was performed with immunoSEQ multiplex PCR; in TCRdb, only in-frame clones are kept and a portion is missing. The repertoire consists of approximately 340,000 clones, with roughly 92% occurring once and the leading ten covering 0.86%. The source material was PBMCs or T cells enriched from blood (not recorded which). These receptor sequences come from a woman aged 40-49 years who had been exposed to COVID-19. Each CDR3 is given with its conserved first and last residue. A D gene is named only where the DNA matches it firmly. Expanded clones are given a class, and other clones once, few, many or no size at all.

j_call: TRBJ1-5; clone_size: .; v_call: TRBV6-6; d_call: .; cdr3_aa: CASSYGQNPNQPQHF; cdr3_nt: TGTGCCAGCAGTTACGGGCAGAACCCCAATCAGCCCCAGCATTTT
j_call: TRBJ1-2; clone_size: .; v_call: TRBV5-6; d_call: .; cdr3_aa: CASSFFGTPNYGYTF; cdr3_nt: TGTGCCAGCAGCTTCTTCGGTACTCCTAACTATGGCTACACCTTC
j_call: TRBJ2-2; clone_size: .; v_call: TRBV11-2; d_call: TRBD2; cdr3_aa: CASSASGGVNTGELFF; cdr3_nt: TGTGCCAGCAGCGCCAGCGGGGGAGTGAACACCGGGGAGCTGTTTTTT
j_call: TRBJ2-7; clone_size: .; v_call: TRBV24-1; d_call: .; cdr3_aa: CATSDRADEQYF; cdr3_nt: TGTGCCACCAGTGATCGAGCGGACGAGCAGTACTTC
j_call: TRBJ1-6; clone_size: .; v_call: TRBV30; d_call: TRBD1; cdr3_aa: CAWSLQGDSPLHF; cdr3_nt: TGTGCCTGGAGCCTCCAGGGGGATTCACCCCTCCACTTT
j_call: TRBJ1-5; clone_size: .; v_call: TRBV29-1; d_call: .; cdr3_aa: CSVRHGNQPQHF; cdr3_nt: TGCAGCGTTCGACATGGCAATCAGCCCCAGCATTTT
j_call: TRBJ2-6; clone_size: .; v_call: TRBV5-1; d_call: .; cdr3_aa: CASSLDTSSGANVLTF; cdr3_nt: TGCGCCAGCAGCTTGGATACGAGCTCTGGGGCCAACGTCCTGACTTTC
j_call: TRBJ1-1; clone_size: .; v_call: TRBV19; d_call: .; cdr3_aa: CASMARQTEAFF; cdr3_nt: TGTGCCAGTATGGCGAGACAGACTGAAGCTTTCTTT
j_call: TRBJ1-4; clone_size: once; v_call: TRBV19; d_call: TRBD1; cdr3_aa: CASSRQGATNEKLFF; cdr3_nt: TGTGCCAGTAGTCGTCAGGGGGCAACTAATGAAAAACTGTTTTTT
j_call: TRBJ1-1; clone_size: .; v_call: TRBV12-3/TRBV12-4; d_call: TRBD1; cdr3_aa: CASTGTGGGEAFF; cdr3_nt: TGTGCCAGCACCGGAACAGGGGGCGGCGAGGCTTTCTTT
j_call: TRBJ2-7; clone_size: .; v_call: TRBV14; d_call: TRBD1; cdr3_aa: CASSGTGFYEQYF; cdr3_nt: TGTGCCAGCAGCGGGACAGGGTTCTACGAGCAGTACTTC
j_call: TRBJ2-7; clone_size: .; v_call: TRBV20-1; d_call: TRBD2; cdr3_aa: CSASITSGPYEQYF; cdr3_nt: TGCAGTGCTAGTATCACTAGCGGGCCCTACGAGCAGTACTTC
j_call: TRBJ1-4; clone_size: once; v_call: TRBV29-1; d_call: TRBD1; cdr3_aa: CSLGTGANEKLFF; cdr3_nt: TGCAGCTTAGGGACAGGTGCTAATGAAAAACTGTTTTTT
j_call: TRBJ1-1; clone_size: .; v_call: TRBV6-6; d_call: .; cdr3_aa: CASRRQDLGTEAFF; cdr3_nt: TGTGCCAGCAGGCGACAGGACTTGGGCACTGAAGCTTTCTTT
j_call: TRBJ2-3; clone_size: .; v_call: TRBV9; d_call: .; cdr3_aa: CASSVGGGGADTQYF; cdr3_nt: TGTGCCAGCAGCGTAGGAGGGGGGGGCGCAGATACGCAGTATTTT
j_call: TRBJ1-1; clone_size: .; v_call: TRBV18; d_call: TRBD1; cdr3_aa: CASSPTGGLNTEAFF; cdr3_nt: TGTGCCAGCTCACCGACAGGGGGCCTGAACACTGAAGCTTTCTTT
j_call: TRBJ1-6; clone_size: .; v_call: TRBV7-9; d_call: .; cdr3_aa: CASSATDRFSSPLHF; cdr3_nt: TGTGCCAGCAGCGCAACAGACAGGTTCTCTTCACCCCTCCACTTT
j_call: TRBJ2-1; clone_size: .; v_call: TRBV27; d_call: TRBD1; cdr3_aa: CASRVHGTGKNEQFF; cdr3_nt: TGTGCCAGCAGGGTTCATGGGACAGGGAAGAATGAGCAGTTCTTC
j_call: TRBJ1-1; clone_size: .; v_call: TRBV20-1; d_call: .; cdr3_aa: CSASRGGTEAFF; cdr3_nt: TGCAGTGCTAGTAGGGGCGGCACTGAAGCTTTCTTT
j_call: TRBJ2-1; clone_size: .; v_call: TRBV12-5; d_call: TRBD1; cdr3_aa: CASGLVLGRTGGSYNEQFF; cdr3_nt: TGTGCTAGTGGTTTGGTACTCGGGAGGACAGGGGGCTCCTACAATGAGCAGTTCTTC
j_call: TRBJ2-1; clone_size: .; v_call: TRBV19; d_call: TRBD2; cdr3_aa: CASSSGTYYNEQFF; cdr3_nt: TGTGCCAGTAGCAGCGGGACCTACTACAATGAGCAGTTCTTC
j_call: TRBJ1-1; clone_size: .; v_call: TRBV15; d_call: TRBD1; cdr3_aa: CATSRARTGGTEAFF; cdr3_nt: TGTGCCACCAGCAGAGCTAGGACAGGGGGCACTGAAGCTTTCTTT
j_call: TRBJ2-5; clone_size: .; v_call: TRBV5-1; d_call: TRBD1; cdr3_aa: CASSLRQGAPETQYF; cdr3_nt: TGCGCCAGCAGCTTGAGACAGGGGGCACCAGAGACCCAGTACTTC
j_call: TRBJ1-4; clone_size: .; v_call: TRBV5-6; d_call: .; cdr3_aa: CASSLVSRNEKLFF; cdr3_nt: TGTGCCAGCAGCTTGGTCTCGCGGAATGAAAAACTGTTTTTT
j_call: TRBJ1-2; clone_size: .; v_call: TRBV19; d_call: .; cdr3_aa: CASRGGTSNYGYTF; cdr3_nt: TGTGCCAGCCGGGGAGGGACAAGTAACTATGGCTACACCTTC
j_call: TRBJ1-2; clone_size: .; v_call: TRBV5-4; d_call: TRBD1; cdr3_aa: CASRLTGQARNYGYTF; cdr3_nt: TGTGCCAGCAGACTCACCGGACAGGCGCGTAACTATGGCTACACCTTC
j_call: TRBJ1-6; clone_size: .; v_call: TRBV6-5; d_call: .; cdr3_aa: CASRPTGKGSPLHF; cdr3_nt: TGTGCCAGCAGACCAACAGGGAAAGGCTCACCCCTCCACTTT
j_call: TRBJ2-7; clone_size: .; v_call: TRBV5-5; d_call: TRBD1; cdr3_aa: CASSRQGAYEQYF; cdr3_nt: TGTGCCAGCAGCCGACAGGGGGCGTACGAGCAGTACTTC
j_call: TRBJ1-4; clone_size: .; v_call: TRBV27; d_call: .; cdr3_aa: CASSLRIGRQGRTLLNEKLFF; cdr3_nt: TGTGCCAGCAGTTTAAGGATTGGTCGCCAGGGGCGCACACTTTTAAATGAAAAACTGTTTTTT
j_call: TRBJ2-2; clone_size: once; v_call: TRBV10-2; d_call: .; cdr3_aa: CASTPPGSGRDTGELFF; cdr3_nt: TGCGCCAGCACCCCACCCGGGTCTGGCCGGGACACCGGGGAGCTGTTTTTT
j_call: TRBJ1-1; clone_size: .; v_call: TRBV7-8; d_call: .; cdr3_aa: CASSLDRVNTEAFF; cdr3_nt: TGTGCCAGCAGCTTAGACAGGGTGAACACTGAAGCTTTCTTT
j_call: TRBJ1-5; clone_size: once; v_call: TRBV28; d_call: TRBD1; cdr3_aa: CASSLVDRGRPQHF; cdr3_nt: TGTGCCAGCAGTTTAGTGGACAGGGGAAGGCCCCAGCATTTT
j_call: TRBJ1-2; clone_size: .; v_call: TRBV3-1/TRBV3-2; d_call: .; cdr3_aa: CASSLAGTDYGYTF; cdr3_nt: TGTGCCAGCAGCCTCGCCGGGACTGACTATGGCTACACCTTC
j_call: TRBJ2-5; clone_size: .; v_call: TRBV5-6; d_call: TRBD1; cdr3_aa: CASSVESRGRTGETQYF; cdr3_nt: TGTGCCAGCAGCGTGGAAAGCAGGGGGCGCACAGGGGAGACCCAGTACTTC
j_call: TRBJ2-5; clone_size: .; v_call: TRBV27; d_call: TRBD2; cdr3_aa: CASSLIGGSSETQYF; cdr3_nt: TGTGCCAGCAGTTTAATTGGCGGGAGTTCAGAGACCCAGTACTTC
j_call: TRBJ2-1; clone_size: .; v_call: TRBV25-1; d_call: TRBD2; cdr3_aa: CASSELSFAGGRRAEQFF; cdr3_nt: TGTGCCAGCAGTGAATTGAGTTTTGCGGGGGGCCGTAGGGCGGAGCAGTTCTTC
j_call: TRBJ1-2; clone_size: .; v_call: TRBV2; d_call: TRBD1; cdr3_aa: CASSIQGTGYTF; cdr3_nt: TGTGCCAGCAGTATACAGGGGACTGGCTACACCTTC
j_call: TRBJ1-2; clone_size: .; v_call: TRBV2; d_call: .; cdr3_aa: CASSIGVGGYTF; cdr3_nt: TGTGCCAGCAGTATCGGGGTCGGAGGCTACACCTTC
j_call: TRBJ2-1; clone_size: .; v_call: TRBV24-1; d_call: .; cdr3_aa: CATSGQGRVTYNEQFF; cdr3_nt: TGTGCCACCAGTGGGCAAGGCAGGGTGACCTACAATGAGCAGTTCTTC
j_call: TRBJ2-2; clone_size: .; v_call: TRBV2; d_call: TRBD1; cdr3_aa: CASLQGALGGELFF; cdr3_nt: TGTGCCAGCCTTCAGGGGGCGTTGGGTGGGGAGCTGTTTTTT
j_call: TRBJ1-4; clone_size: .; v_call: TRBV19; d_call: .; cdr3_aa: CASNFWRGTNEKLFF; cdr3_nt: TGTGCCAGTAACTTTTGGAGGGGAACTAATGAAAAACTGTTTTTT
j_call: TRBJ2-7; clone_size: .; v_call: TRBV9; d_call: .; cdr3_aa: CASSVGRFFVDEQYF; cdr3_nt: TGTGCCAGCAGCGTAGGGAGGTTTTTTGTCGACGAGCAGTACTTC
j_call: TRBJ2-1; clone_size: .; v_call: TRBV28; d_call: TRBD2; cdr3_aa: CASFPGTSGMNEQFF; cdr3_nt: TGTGCCAGTTTCCCCGGGACTAGCGGGATGAATGAGCAGTTCTTC
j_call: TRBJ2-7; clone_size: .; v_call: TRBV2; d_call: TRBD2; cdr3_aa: CASSGGLAGGYEQYF; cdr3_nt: TGTGCCAGCAGTGGGGGACTAGCGGGGGGTTACGAGCAGTACTTC
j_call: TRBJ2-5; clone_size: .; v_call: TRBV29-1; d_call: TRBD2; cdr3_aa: CSVAGLAGSTQYF; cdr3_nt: TGCAGCGTTGCAGGGCTAGCGGGCTCCACCCAGTACTTC
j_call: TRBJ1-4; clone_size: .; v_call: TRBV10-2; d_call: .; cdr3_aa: CASSRRSLEKLFF; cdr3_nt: TGCGCCAGCAGTAGGCGGAGCCTTGAAAAACTGTTTTTT
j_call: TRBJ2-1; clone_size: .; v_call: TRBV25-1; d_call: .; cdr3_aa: CASSDAASPYNEQFF; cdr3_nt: TGTGCCAGCAGTGATGCAGCTAGCCCCTACAATGAGCAGTTCTTC
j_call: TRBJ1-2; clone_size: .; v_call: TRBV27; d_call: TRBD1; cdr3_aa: CATTGQGRGYTF; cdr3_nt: TGTGCCACGACGGGACAGGGTCGAGGCTACACCTTC
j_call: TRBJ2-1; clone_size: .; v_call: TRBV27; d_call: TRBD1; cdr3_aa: CASSTSGTGAYNEQFF; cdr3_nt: TGTGCCAGCAGTACATCCGGGACAGGGGCATACAATGAGCAGTTCTTC
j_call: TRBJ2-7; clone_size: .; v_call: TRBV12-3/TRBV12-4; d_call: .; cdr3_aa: CASSPRSDWEQYF; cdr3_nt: TGTGCCAGCAGTCCTAGGAGTGATTGGGAGCAGTACTTC
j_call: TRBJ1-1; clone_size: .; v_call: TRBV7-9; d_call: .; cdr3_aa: CASSLYATKGETEAFF; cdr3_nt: TGTGCCAGCAGCCTTTACGCCACTAAGGGGGAAACTGAAGCTTTCTTT
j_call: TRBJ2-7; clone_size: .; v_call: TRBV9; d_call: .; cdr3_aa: CASSGASGPFYEQYF; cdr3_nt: TGTGCCAGCAGCGGTGCTTCGGGTCCCTTCTACGAGCAGTACTTC
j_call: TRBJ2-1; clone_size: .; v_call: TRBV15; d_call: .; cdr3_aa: CATSRIGGAAPNEQFF; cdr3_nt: TGTGCCACCAGCAGAATTGGTGGAGCGGCCCCCAATGAGCAGTTCTTC